Here is one T cell receptor beta chain with its context. Its cognate antigen is unknown. Other DNA sequences in the same sample also yield this CDR3. The data were obtained in a study of T cells in pancreatic ductal adenocarcinoma. Surgery without prior neoadjuvant therapy was the treatment of the selected pancreatic ductal adenocarcinoma patients. Study findings and constraints: Tumor samples had fewer productive templates and approximately 8-fold fewer unique clonotypes than blood.

Libraries were prepared by immunoSEQ multiplex PCR; TCRdb keeps only in-frame clonotypes and omits some of them. The sample shows 15,000 to 20,000 clones, roughly 86% of them seen only once. The CDR3 is 16 residues long. Trimming pared 4 bases from V and 5 bases from J, leaving 19 bases between. Germline V gene lookup returns CDR1 SGHNT and CDR2 YYREEE (reference sequence). The chain carries TRBV5-4 and TRBJ1-3; weak D call: TRBD1 (5 bases). The sequence derives from a human donor with pancreatic ductal adenocarcinoma. The sequenced sample was PBMCs. CDR3 in DNA: TGTGCCAGCAGCCCGGGCGGGGGGTCAGGAAGAAACACCATATATTTT. Its translation: CASSPGGGSGRNTIYF.